This T cell receptor (beta chain) was found in a study of OX40 agonist ivuxolimab in advanced cancers. General study results and limits: Antigen specificity was not determined for the expanded peripheral T cells.

On this clone: Its antigen remains unknown.

Germline CDR1 is SQVTM and CDR2 is ANQGSEA. V shed 6 bases and J 5 bases; nucleotides not matched to a gene: 5. This CDR3 contains 14 residues. Profiling relied on immunoSEQ multiplex PCR, and the TCRdb table lists in-frame clones only, not all of them. The sample includes around 63,000 clones, about 88% of them seen just once. The chain links TRBV29-1 to TRBJ2-2; 11 bases line up with TRBD2. The starting material was CD4+ or CD8+ T cells sorted from blood, obtained in a trial of the OX40 agonist ivuxolimab. This TCR came from an adult with an advanced solid tumor such as melanoma, head and neck, liver or kidney cancer. CDR3 residues: CSVFGTSGTGELFF. CDR3 DNA: TGCAGCGTATTCGGGACTAGCGGAACCGGGGAGCTGTTTTTT.